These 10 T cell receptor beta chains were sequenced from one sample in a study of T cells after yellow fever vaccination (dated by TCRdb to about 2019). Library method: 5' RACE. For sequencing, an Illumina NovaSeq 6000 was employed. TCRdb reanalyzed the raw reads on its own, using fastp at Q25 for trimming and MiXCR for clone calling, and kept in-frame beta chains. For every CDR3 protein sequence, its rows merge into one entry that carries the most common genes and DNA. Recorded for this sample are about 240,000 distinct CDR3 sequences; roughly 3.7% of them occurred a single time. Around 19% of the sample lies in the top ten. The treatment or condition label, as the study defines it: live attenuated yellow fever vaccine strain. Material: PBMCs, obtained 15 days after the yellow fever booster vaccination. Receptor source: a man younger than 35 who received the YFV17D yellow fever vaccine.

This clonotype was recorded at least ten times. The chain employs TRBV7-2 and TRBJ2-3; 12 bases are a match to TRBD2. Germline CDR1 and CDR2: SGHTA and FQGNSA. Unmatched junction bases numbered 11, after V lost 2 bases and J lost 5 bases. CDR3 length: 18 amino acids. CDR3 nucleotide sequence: TGTGCCAGCAGCTTAAACCCACCTAGCGGGGGGGTATTAGATACGCAGTATTTT. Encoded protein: CASSLNPPSGGVLDTQYF.

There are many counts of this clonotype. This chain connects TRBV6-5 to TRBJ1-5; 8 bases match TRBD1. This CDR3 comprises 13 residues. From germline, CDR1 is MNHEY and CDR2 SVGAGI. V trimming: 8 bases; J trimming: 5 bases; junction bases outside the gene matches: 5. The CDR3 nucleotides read TGTGCCAGCGCAGGGGGCCGGGATCAGCCCCAGCATTTT. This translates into CASAGGRDQPQHF.

The CDR3 sequence: CSIAEANQPQHF. The CDR3 DNA reads TGCAGTATCGCGGAGGCGAATCAGCCCCAGCATTTT. The chain employs TRBV20-1 and TRBJ1-5; the D is unclear. The CDR3 spans 12 residues. V dropped 8 bases and J dropped 4 bases, with 12 bases sitting between them. Per germline, CDR1 DFQATT and CDR2 SNEGSKA (reference sequence).

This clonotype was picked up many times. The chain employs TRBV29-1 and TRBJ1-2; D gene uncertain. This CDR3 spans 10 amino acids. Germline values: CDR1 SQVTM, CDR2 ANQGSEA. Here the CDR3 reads CPKPRGGYTF. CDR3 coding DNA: TGCCCTAAACCAAGAGGCGGCTACACCTTC.

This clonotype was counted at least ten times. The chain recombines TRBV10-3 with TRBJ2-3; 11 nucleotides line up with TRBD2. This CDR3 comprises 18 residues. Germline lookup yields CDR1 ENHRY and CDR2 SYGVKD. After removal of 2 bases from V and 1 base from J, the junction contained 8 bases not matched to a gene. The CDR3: CAISELLAGGPGTDTQYF. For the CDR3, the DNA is TGTGCCATCAGTGAGCTTTTAGCGGGGGGGCCAGGCACAGATACGCAGTATTTT.

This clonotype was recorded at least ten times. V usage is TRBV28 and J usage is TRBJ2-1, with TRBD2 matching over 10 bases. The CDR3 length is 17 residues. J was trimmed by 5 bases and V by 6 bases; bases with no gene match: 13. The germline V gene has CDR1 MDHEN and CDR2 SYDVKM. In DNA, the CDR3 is TGTGCCAGCAGCCTCCGGTGGAGCGGGGGGGGAGACAATGAGCAGTTCTTC. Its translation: CASSLRWSGGGDNEQFF.

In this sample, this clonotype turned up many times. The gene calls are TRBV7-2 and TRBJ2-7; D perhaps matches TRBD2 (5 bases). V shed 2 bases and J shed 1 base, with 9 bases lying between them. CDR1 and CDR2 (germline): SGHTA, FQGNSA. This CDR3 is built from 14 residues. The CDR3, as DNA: TGTGCCAGCAGCTTACGACGGGAATCCTACGAGCAGTACTTC. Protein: CASSLRRESYEQYF.

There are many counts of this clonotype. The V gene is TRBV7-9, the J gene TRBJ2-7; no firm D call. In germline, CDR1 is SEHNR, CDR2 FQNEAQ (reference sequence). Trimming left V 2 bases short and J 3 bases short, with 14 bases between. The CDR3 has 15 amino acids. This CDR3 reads CASSLNSLRHYEQYF. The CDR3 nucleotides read TGTGCCAGCAGCTTAAACTCACTTCGACACTACGAGCAGTACTTC.

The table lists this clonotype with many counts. Written as DNA, the CDR3 is TGTGCCAGCAGCTCGCCAACAGGGATAGATACGCAGTATTTT. Protein sequence: CASSSPTGIDTQYF. V is TRBV7-2 and J is TRBJ2-3, with D perhaps TRBD1 (6 bases). The CDR3 loop spans 14 amino acids. Germline CDR1 SGHTA, CDR2 FQGNSA. V lost 4 bases and J 5 bases, leaving 13 bases between the germline ends.

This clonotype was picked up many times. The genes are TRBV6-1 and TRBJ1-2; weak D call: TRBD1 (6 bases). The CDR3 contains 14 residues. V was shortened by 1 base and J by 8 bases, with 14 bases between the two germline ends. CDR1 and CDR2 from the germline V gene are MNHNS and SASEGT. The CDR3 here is CASSEGGGLRGYTF. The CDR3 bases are TGTGCCAGCAGTGAAGGTGGGGGCCTCCGGGGCTACACCTTC.